Listed below are T cell receptor beta chains from one sample, sequenced in a study of control samples from healthy donors and cancer patients. The method was immunoSEQ multiplex PCR; TCRdb's version includes in-frame clones alone and lacks a portion of them. The data contain 150,000 to 200,000 clones, around nine tenths of them singletons. What was sequenced was blood. These receptors were obtained from a man aged 18 to 29 in good health. Each CDR3 is given with its conserved first and last residue. A D gene is named only where the DNA matches it firmly. Clone sizes are given selectively: once, few, many, or a class where the clone is expanded.

J,V,size,length,D,CDR3,DNA
TRBJ1-6,TRBV7-3,-,14,-,CASSLILDNSPLHF,TGTGCCAGCAGCTTAATTCTGGATAATTCACCCCTCCACTTT
TRBJ2-5,TRBV20-1,-,11,-,CSARDSATQYF,TGCAGTGCTAGAGATTCGGCGACCCAGTACTTC
TRBJ2-2,TRBV6-5,once,15,-,CASSYSWARTGELFF,TGTGCCAGCAGTTACTCTTGGGCGCGCACCGGGGAGCTGTTTTTT
TRBJ2-7,TRBV25-1,-,17,TRBD1,CASSESPGQGEWGEQYF,TGTGCCAGCAGTGAATCCCCCGGACAGGGGGAGTGGGGCGAGCAGTACTTC
TRBJ2-3,TRBV7-2,-,14,TRBD2,CASNPGGSTDTQYF,TGTGCCAGCAATCCGGGGGGTAGCACAGATACGCAGTATTTT
TRBJ2-7,TRBV6-1,few,15,-,CASSEAVYFSYEQYF,TGTGCCAGCAGTGAAGCGGTCTATTTCTCCTACGAGCAGTACTTC
TRBJ1-1,TRBV2,-,15,-,CASSEGRTYSIEAFF,TGTGCCAGCAGTGAAGGTCGGACTTACAGTATAGAAGCTTTCTTT
TRBJ1-5,TRBV6-4,few,17,-,CASTHDSGTHSNQPQHF,TGTGCCAGCACCCATGATAGTGGGACACATAGCAATCAGCCCCAGCATTTT
TRBJ2-1,TRBV6-1,-,14,-,CASSEGSRDNEQFF,TGTGCCAGCAGTGAAGGCTCACGGGACAATGAGCAGTTCTTC
TRBJ1-6,TRBV25-1,-,13,-,CASRENRETPLHF,TGTGCCAGCAGAGAAAACAGGGAGACACCCCTCCACTTT
TRBJ1-5,TRBV9,-,15,-,CASSPMAGAGQPQHF,TGTGCCAGCAGCCCTATGGCAGGGGCAGGGCAGCCCCAGCATTTT
TRBJ2-5,TRBV28,once,14,-,CASSLRWVQETQYF,TGTGCCAGCAGTTTAAGGTGGGTCCAAGAGACCCAGTACTTC
TRBJ1-6,TRBV4-3,-,15,-,CASSPSRTYNSPLHF,TGCGCCAGCAGCCCGAGCCGGACGTATAATTCACCCCTCCACTTT
TRBJ1-2,TRBV19,-,16,TRBD1,CASSSPDRARNYGYTF,TGTGCCAGTAGTAGCCCGGACAGGGCGAGGAACTATGGCTACACCTTC
TRBJ1-2,TRBV4-3,-,13,-,CASSQGAGYGYTF,TGCGCCAGCAGCCAGGGCGCCGGCTATGGCTACACCTTC
TRBJ2-7,TRBV5-5,-,15,-,CASSLLGVSSYEQYF,TGTGCCAGCAGCTTGTTAGGGGTTAGCTCCTACGAGCAGTACTTC
TRBJ2-1,TRBV29-1,-,16,TRBD2,CSVVETGGGAYNEQFF,TGCAGCGTTGTTGAAACAGGCGGGGGGGCCTACAATGAGCAGTTCTTC
TRBJ2-1,TRBV19,once,12,TRBD2,CASSMRERGQFF,TGTGCCAGTAGTATGAGGGAGCGGGGACAGTTCTTC
TRBJ1-2,TRBV27,-,15,-,CASSLSGHRNYGYTF,TGTGCCAGCAGTTTATCGGGCCACAGAAACTATGGCTACACCTTC
TRBJ2-1,TRBV7-3,-,15,TRBD1,CASSPTGAGYNEQFF,TGTGCCAGCAGTCCGACAGGGGCGGGGTACAATGAGCAGTTCTTC
TRBJ1-1,TRBV19,few,14,TRBD1,CASSWTGRNTEAFF,TGTGCCAGTAGTTGGACAGGGCGGAACACTGAAGCTTTCTTT
TRBJ1-5,TRBV6-5,-,15,-,CATSRGFYSNQPQHF,TGTGCCACCTCAAGGGGCTTTTATAGCAATCAGCCCCAGCATTTT
TRBJ1-6,TRBV7-2,-,15,-,CASSEAALSNSPLHF,TGTGCCAGCAGCGAGGCAGCCCTTAGTAATTCACCCCTCCACTTT
TRBJ1-1,TRBV2,-,13,-,CASSDGQNTEAFF,TGTGCCAGCAGTGACGGACAGAACACTGAAGCTTTCTTT